The TCR beta chain under discussion was sequenced for a study of T cell repertoires in cytomegalovirus infection. TCRdb ran MiXCR on the reads and lists one entry per CDR3 protein. There are fewer than 550,000 distinct CDR3 sequences in the sample; approximately 15% occur only once, and 20% to 30% lies in the top ten. CDR1 is MNHEY and CDR2 is SVGAGI in the germline V gene. The V end lost 0 bases, the J end lost 1 base, and 9 bases lay between the germline ends. This CDR3 region has 15 residues. A word on this clonotype: A much larger clone lies a single base off, so this may be a read error. In this CDR3 the conserved last residue, phenylalanine or tryptophan, is missing, so a read error is likely.

This chain joins TRBV6-5 and TRBJ1-1; no clear D gene. The sample taken for sequencing was CD8+ T cells from PBMCs. This receptor was obtained from a human donor in good health (CMV status not recorded). Some clones in this sample may be carry-over from other donors' samples. The CDR3 here is CASSYSRAGNTEAFY. The CDR3 bases are TGTGCCAGCAGTTACTCGAGGGCTGGGAACACTGAAGCTTTCTAT.